The clone carrying this TCR beta chain was recorded many times. The entry originates in a study of blood T cells in healthy people across ages. Alongside a J-beta primer mix, a sample-barcoded 5' primer served in a second PCR lasting roughly 7 to 12 cycles. TCRdb fed the 5' RACE reads into MiXCR, producing one record per CDR3 protein. The table shows 450,000 to 600,000 distinct CDR3 sequences, with around 27% occurring only once. The CDR3 covers 13 residues. Trimming cost V 1 base and J 5 bases, with 5 bases left between them. Germline V gene sequence: CDR1 SGHVS, CDR2 FQNEAQ. The same specimen was also included in a second study, on T cells of mothers and their children.

The specimen sequenced was blood. This receptor was taken from a boy younger than 10 in good health. The chain carries TRBV7-8 and TRBJ1-4, with D hard to call. CDR3 protein: CASSLVPNEKLFF. The CDR3 DNA is TGTGCCAGCAGCTTAGTCCCGAATGAAAAACTGTTTTTT.